This record covers a single T cell receptor (beta chain). Its antigen remains undetermined. No per-base quality is available; no much larger clone lies one base away. The CDR3 contains 16 residues, cysteine and phenylalanine counted. Left in the record is the CDR3 DNA by itself, 48 bases read in frame from the first base. CDR1 and CDR2 (SGDLS, YYNGEE) derive from the germline V gene. Trimming takes 4 bases off V and 4 bases off J; junction bases not matched to a gene: 13. One collaborating source in Seattle enrolled patients during active infection and followed them longitudinally through the course of disease. Whole blood was collected in K2EDTA tubes by collaborating institutions according to the institutions' own protocols. For TCRbeta analysis, collaborators shipped samples in one of three forms: frozen whole blood, isolated PBMCs, or DNA extracted from either of those sample types. The data originate from a study of blood T cell repertoires in COVID-19 (dated by TCRdb to about 2020). Broadly, across the study: Samples covering the acute and convalescent phases of COVID-19 were provided by collaborators in the United States, Italy and Spain. The material from the prospective study consisted of cDNA or gDNA derived from T cells, B-cell-depleted T cells, or PBMCs. Subjects who had been exposed to COVID-19, were actively infected with it, or had recovered from it provided the deeply sampled blood TCRbeta repertoires that made up the dataset. The repertoires were made available in a free public database intended to serve as a resource for research on the immune response to SARS-CoV-2. The samples were drawn from the first 160 participants of the ongoing ImmuneRACE study and from some 1,300 subjects provided by 6 global collaborators. Sample metadata almost always included a de-identified subject ID, COVID-19 status, age in years and sex. Where HLA class I and class II types were available, the types were taken from metadata supplied by the sample provider, not from assay-based typing. General findings and caveats noted by the study authors: The amount of clinical and demographic metadata varied by source and participant and was provided uncurated.

The immunoSEQ Assay, a bias-controlled multiplex PCR, was used to amplify TCRbeta CDR3 regions from genomic DNA. The source study handled its data this way. Within the assay, amplification of reference gene primers was used to estimate how many nucleated cells each sample contained. To quantify the absolute abundance of each unique TCRbeta CDR3 rearrangement, sequence reads were collapsed and filtered. Productive Simpson clonality was computed per sample as the square root of Simpson's diversity index over productive rearrangements. In TCRdb, the immuneACCESS table is reduced to in-frame sequences with V and J assigned. These tables do not hold every clone; where another copy was compared, an unresolved V gene accounts for under half, and the others remain unexplained. D and trimming come from the DNA, and the V and J calls and clone size come from that table. Here the sample has some 360,000 clones; roughly nine tenths occur a single time. The ten biggest clones cover 3.9% of the sample.

The sample consisted of peripheral blood. The clonotype was recovered from an older woman with COVID-19, enrolled during active disease. The chain is assembled from TRBV9 and TRBJ1-2; 7 middle bases align to TRBD1. The CDR3 amino acid sequence is: CASSTQWDSGGYGYTF. The sequenced DNA is TGTGCCAGCAGCACCCAATGGGACAGTGGGGGCTATGGCTACACCTTC.